The 32 T cell receptor beta chains below were found in one sample sequenced in a study of T cell clones after liver transplantation (dated by TCRdb to the late 2010s). Libraries were built with the immunoSEQ multiplex PCR assay. TCRdb's version of the immuneACCESS table is confined to in-frame rearrangements and falls short of the full clone set. An unresolved V gene accounts for under half of the shortfall where checked; the remainder is of unknown origin. The sample yields some 110,000 clones; about nine tenths were counted once. The ten largest clones capture approximately 0.78% of the sample. Sample: CD4+ T cells from blood, taken 12 months after liver transplant. The receptor set was obtained from a human patient who received a liver transplant. Where a transplant has occurred, the graft donor may have supplied some of the T cells.

This rearrangement joins TRBV6-5 to TRBJ2-3; the D is unclear. CDR3 length: 15 amino acids. V lost 5 bases to trimming and J lost 0 bases, with 12 bases between them. Germline V CDR1 and CDR2: MNHEY, SVGAGI. The CDR3 DNA sequence: TGTGCCAGCAGTCATCTAGGTTCCAGCACAGATACGCAGTATTTT. Its protein product is CASSHLGSSTDTQYF.

The V and J genes are TRBV19 and TRBJ2-5; 8 bases are a match to TRBD1. J was trimmed by 5 bases and V by 8 bases; bases with no gene match: 16. The CDR3 runs to 16 residues. CDR1 is LNHDA, CDR2 SQIVND, per germline (reference sequence). The CDR3 loop is CASRNTRDRLRETQYF. The CDR3 nucleotides are TGTGCCAGTCGCAACACTCGGGACAGGCTGAGGGAGACCCAGTACTTC.

The V and J genes are TRBV29-1 and TRBJ2-7; 8 bases are shared with TRBD1. The V and J ends lost 2 bases and 6 bases, in that order; junction bases with no gene match: 6. CDR1 is SQVTM, CDR2 ANQGSEA, per germline. The CDR3 spans 13 residues. The CDR3 protein is CSVESQGAFEQYF. Written as DNA, the CDR3 is TGCAGCGTTGAAAGCCAGGGGGCTTTCGAGCAGTACTTC.

The chain employs TRBV25-1 and TRBJ2-5; TRBD1 matches at 7 bases. CDR1 is MGHDK and CDR2 is SYGVNS in the germline V gene. The CDR3 is 13 residues long. With V trimmed by 7 bases and J by 3 bases, 5 bases remained unmatched. The CDR3 protein is CASTGTVEETQYF. Here the CDR3 DNA reads TGTGCCAGCACCGGGACAGTTGAAGAGACCCAGTACTTC. The full variable domain, in which reference TRBV25-1 and TRBJ2-5 provide the parts outside the CDR3, is EADIYQTPRYLVIGTGKKITLECSQTMGHDKMYWYQQDPGMELHLIHYSYGVNSTEKGDLSSESTVSRIRTEHFPLTLESARPSHTSQYLCASTGTVEETQYFGPGTRLLVL.

V is TRBV18 and J is TRBJ2-1; 8 nucleotides agree with TRBD2. The V segment lost 0 bases and the J segment 7 bases; nucleotides outside the gene matches: 5. CDR3 length: 15 residues. The germline V gene encodes CDR1 KGHSH and CDR2 LQKENI. The CDR3 is CASSPPYTSGNEQFF. CDR3 in DNA: TGTGCCAGCTCACCACCGTACACTAGCGGTAATGAGCAGTTCTTC.

The CDR3 DNA sequence: TGTGCCAGCAGCTTAAGAGGTGGGAGCAAAAATGAGCAGTTCTTC. Residues: CASSLRGGSKNEQFF. This chain connects TRBV11-3 to TRBJ2-1, with D perhaps TRBD2 (5 bases). Germline CDR1 is SGHNT and CDR2 is YENEEA. This CDR3 is built from 15 residues. V lost 2 bases and J 7 bases, leaving 15 bases between the germline ends.

The chain is built from TRBV5-5 and TRBJ2-7; TRBD2 aligns across 14 bases. The V gene's germline CDR1 is SGHKS and CDR2 YYEKEE (reference sequence). V shed 6 bases, J shed 7 bases, and the junction held 9 bases outside the gene matches. This CDR3 is 15 amino acids long. Written as DNA, the CDR3 is TGTGCCAGCACCCTGGGACTAGCGGGAGTAGGGGAGCAGTACTTC. This translates into CASTLGLAGVGEQYF.

This chain links TRBV2 with TRBJ1-5, with 7 bases that match TRBD1. The CDR3 covers 12 residues. CDR1 is SNHLY, CDR2 FYNNEI, per germline. With 5 bases clipped from V and 7 bases from J, the junction kept 2 bases outside the gene matches. The CDR3 DNA reads TGTGCCAGCAGTAACAGGGGCCAGCCCCAGCATTTT. It encodes CASSNRGQPQHF.

The V gene is TRBV5-1, the J gene TRBJ1-2; 7 nucleotides agree with TRBD1. This CDR3 spans 17 amino acids. Germline-derived CDR1 and CDR2 are SGHRS and YFSETQ. The V segment lost 1 base and the J segment 0 bases; nucleotides outside the gene matches: 9. CDR3 sequence (DNA): TGCGCCAGCAGCTTGCGAGTAGGACAGGATTCTAACTATGGCTACACCTTC. It is translated as CASSLRVGQDSNYGYTF.

The CDR3 here is CASSPGTNTDTQYF. The CDR3 coding sequence is TGTGCCAGCAGCCCCGGGACAAACACAGATACGCAGTATTTT. The chain employs TRBV11-2 and TRBJ2-3; TRBD1 might be the D (6 bases). The germline gives CDR1 SGHAT, CDR2 FQNNGV. The germline V and J ends were trimmed by 5 bases and 2 bases, with 11 bases remaining between them. The CDR3 spans 14 residues.

This clone was seen more than once but under ten times. The V gene is TRBV9, the J gene TRBJ1-1; D remains ambiguous. Germline V gene lookup returns CDR1 SGDLS and CDR2 YYNGEE. Trimming left V 0 bases short and J 5 bases short, with 17 bases between. CDR3 size: 16 residues. In nucleotides, the CDR3 is TGTGCCAGCAGCGTAGCCCTGTATCACGAGGAAACTGAAGCTTTCTTT. Translation gives CASSVALYHEETEAFF.

V usage is TRBV10-3 and J usage is TRBJ1-5; D is ambiguous. The CDR3 contains 13 residues. Trimming shortened V by 3 bases and J by 2 bases, and 5 bases separated the two germline ends. Looked up from germline, CDR1 is ENHRY and CDR2 is SYGVKD. The CDR3 is CAISETGNQPQHF. The CDR3, as DNA: TGTGCCATCAGTGAAACAGGCAATCAGCCCCAGCATTTT.

This clone occurred once. The chain is built from TRBV10-3 and TRBJ2-3, with D perhaps TRBD1 or TRBD2 (5 bases each). This CDR3 has 16 amino acids. The ends were cut back, 5 bases at V and 1 base at J, with 16 bases in the middle. In germline, CDR1 is ENHRY, CDR2 SYGVKD. The CDR3 region is CAISLSGTPRTDTQYF. Written as DNA, the CDR3 is TGTGCCATCAGTCTCTCCGGGACCCCTCGCACAGATACGCAGTATTTT.

The rearrangement links TRBV5-4 to TRBJ1-2, with D unresolved. V was cut by 4 bases and J by 4 bases, with 14 bases left in between. This CDR3 spans 14 amino acids. Per germline, CDR1 SGHNT and CDR2 YYREEE (reference sequence). The CDR3 region has the DNA TGTGCCAGCAGCCGGGAGAGGGCTGCCTATGGCTACACCTTC. This gives the protein CASSRERAAYGYTF.

This chain uses TRBV7-2 with TRBJ2-1; the match to TRBD1 covers 12 bases. The germline V gene encodes CDR1 SGHTA and CDR2 FQGNSA. The length of the CDR3 is 15 residues. The ends lost 5 bases at V and 12 bases at J; junction bases unmatched: 11. The CDR3 sequence: CASSTRDRGPIVQFF. The CDR3 DNA reads as TGTGCCAGCAGCACCCGGGACAGGGGGCCCATTGTGCAGTTCTTC.

The J gene is TRBJ1-1, the V gene TRBV6-1; no reliable D call. V shed 1 base and J shed 0 bases, with 15 bases lying between them. CDR3 size: 17 residues. CDR1 MNHNS and CDR2 SASEGT come from the germline V gene. The CDR3 is CASSEVGSAKLNTEAFF. Written as DNA, the CDR3 is TGTGCCAGCAGTGAAGTGGGGTCAGCCAAACTGAACACTGAAGCTTTCTTT.

This chain joins TRBV19 and TRBJ1-5; D perhaps matches TRBD1 (5 bases). Trimming left V 6 bases short and J 2 bases short, with 17 bases between. Germline V gives CDR1 LNHDA, CDR2 SQIVND (reference sequence). The CDR3 consists of 16 residues. The CDR3: CASSLLGVLGNQPQHF. In nucleotides, the CDR3 is TGTGCCAGTAGCCTATTGGGGGTCCTTGGCAATCAGCCCCAGCATTTT.

The CDR3 region has the DNA TGTGCCAGCTCACCGGGACAGTTCAATCAGCCCCAGCATTTT. It encodes CASSPGQFNQPQHF. This chain joins TRBV18 and TRBJ1-5; 7 positions match TRBD1. V lost 3 bases and J lost 3; bases outside the gene matches: 2. This CDR3 spans 14 amino acids. Per the germline V gene, CDR1 is KGHSH and CDR2 is LQKENI.

This rearrangement joins TRBV10-3 to TRBJ1-2, with D hard to call. The CDR3 runs 14 residues. Germline V CDR1 and CDR2: ENHRY, SYGVKD. V dropped 8 bases and J dropped 0 bases, with 13 bases sitting between them. CDR3 residues: CAIYRVSPNYGYTF. In nucleotides, the CDR3 is TGTGCCATCTACCGGGTAAGCCCTAACTATGGCTACACCTTC.

V usage is TRBV7-2 and J usage is TRBJ2-7, with D perhaps matching TRBD1 or TRBD2 (5 bases each). The germline gives CDR1 SGHTA, CDR2 FQGNSA. The CDR3 runs 15 residues. V was clipped by 5 bases and J by 2 bases, with 16 bases between them. The CDR3 region is CASSALVGGAYEQYF. The CDR3 region has the DNA TGTGCCAGCAGCGCCCTCGTTGGGGGAGCCTACGAGCAGTACTTC.

The V and J genes are TRBV7-2 and TRBJ2-1, with D perhaps matching TRBD1 (6 bases). Germline V lookup: CDR1 SGHTA, CDR2 FQGNSA. The CDR3 consists of 15 residues. V was shortened by 5 bases and J by 5 bases, with 16 bases between the two germline ends. The CDR3 here is CASSGAGTIHNEQFF. The CDR3 DNA follows: TGTGCCAGCAGCGGGGCCGGGACAATCCACAATGAGCAGTTCTTC.

The V gene is TRBV5-1, the J gene TRBJ2-3; 7 positions match TRBD1. The CDR3 loop spans 14 amino acids. Germline V CDR1 and CDR2: SGHRS, YFSETQ. The V segment lost 5 bases and the J segment 5 bases; nucleotides outside the gene matches: 8. CDR3 sequence reads: CASRSNRQGDTQYF. The DNA of the CDR3 is TGCGCCAGCAGATCAAATCGACAGGGAGATACGCAGTATTTT.

This chain uses TRBV7-2 with TRBJ2-5, with 16 bases matching TRBD2. CDR3 length: 17 residues. V shed 5 bases, J shed 4 bases, and the junction held 7 bases outside the gene matches. Per the germline V gene, CDR1 is SGHTA and CDR2 is FQGNSA. The CDR3 bases are TGTGCCAGCAGCCCGGGGACTAGCGGGAGGGCCGTAGAGACCCAGTACTTC. This codes for CASSPGTSGRAVETQYF.

The chain employs TRBV19 and TRBJ1-5, with a possible D match to TRBD1 (6 bases). The length of the CDR3 is 15 residues. V gave up 6 bases and J gave up 0 bases, with 12 bases separating them. Germline lookup yields CDR1 LNHDA and CDR2 SQIVND (reference sequence). The CDR3 region has the DNA TGTGCCAGTAGGCAGGACAGCTATAGCAATCAGCCCCAGCATTTT. It encodes CASRQDSYSNQPQHF.

The chain employs TRBV27 and TRBJ2-7; the match to TRBD2 covers 14 bases. The germline CDR1 and CDR2 sequences are MNHEY and SMNVEV (reference sequence). This CDR3 has 15 amino acids. V shed 5 bases, J shed 5 bases, and the junction held 5 bases outside the gene matches. The CDR3 nucleotides read TGTGCCAGCAGTGCCCGGACTAGCGGGAGGAACGAGCAGTACTTC. Encoded protein: CASSARTSGRNEQYF.

J is TRBJ2-7 and V is TRBV7-2; maybe TRBD2 (6 bases). Trimming pared 5 bases from V and 0 bases from J, leaving 17 bases between. Germline V lookup: CDR1 SGHTA, CDR2 FQGNSA. The CDR3 consists of 16 residues. The CDR3, as DNA: TGTGCCAGCAGCCTCCTCACGAGCGGGCCCTCCTACGAGCAGTACTTC. This gives the protein CASSLLTSGPSYEQYF.

This clone was seen just once. The chain carries TRBV5-1 and TRBJ2-7, with D possibly matching TRBD1 (6 bases). The CDR3 is 16 amino acids. V gave up 4 bases and J gave up 5 bases, with 22 bases separating them. Germline lookup yields CDR1 SGHRS and CDR2 YFSETQ. CDR3 nucleotide sequence: TGCGCCAGCAGCCCGAGGGGTGGCAGGGACAAAGACGAGCAGTACTTC. Translation gives CASSPRGGRDKDEQYF.

This clone was recorded once. The V call is TRBV27, the J call TRBJ2-5; possibly TRBD1 for D (6 bases). Germline CDR1 reads MNHEY; CDR2 reads SMNVEV (reference sequence). V gave up 3 bases and J gave up 4 bases, with 15 bases separating them. The CDR3 loop spans 15 amino acids. CDR3 region: CASSFQGIMGETQYF. The CDR3 DNA reads TGTGCCAGCAGTTTTCAGGGGATTATGGGAGAGACCCAGTACTTC.

V is TRBV18 and J is TRBJ2-7, with D perhaps TRBD1 or TRBD2 (5 bases each). This CDR3 has 13 residues. Germline CDR1 is KGHSH and CDR2 is LQKENI. Trimming removed 6 bases from V and 6 bases from J, with 15 bases in between. CDR3 nucleotide sequence: TGTGCCAGCTCGCCGGGGCCAGGGTTCGAGCAGTACTTC. It translates to CASSPGPGFEQYF.

The chain uses TRBV6-6 and TRBJ2-5; TRBD1 agrees at 8 bases. The length of the CDR3 is 13 residues. Trimming removed 5 bases from V and 5 bases from J; junction bases left unmatched: 4. Germline-derived CDR1 and CDR2 are MNHNY and SVGAGI (reference sequence). The CDR3 region is CASSQTGAETQYF. The CDR3 bases are TGTGCCAGCAGTCAGACAGGGGCTGAGACCCAGTACTTC.

The chain joins TRBV5-1 to TRBJ2-7; TRBD2 aligns across 13 bases. CDR1 is SGHRS, CDR2 YFSETQ, per germline. CDR3 length: 15 amino acids. Germline trimming cut 5 bases from V and 0 bases from J; bases unmatched to any gene: 2. CDR3 in DNA: TGCGCCAGCAGTACTAGCGGGAGGGTCTCCTACGAGCAGTACTTC. This translates into CASSTSGRVSYEQYF.

This clone was counted a single time. The chain employs TRBV13 and TRBJ1-2; 12 bases agree with TRBD1. Germline V lookup: CDR1 PRHDT, CDR2 FYEKMQ (reference sequence). After removal of 4 bases from V and 6 bases from J, the junction contained 6 bases not matched to a gene. The CDR3 length is 15 residues. The CDR3 loop reads CASSSQGQGAHGYTF. For the CDR3, the DNA is TGTGCCAGCAGCTCTCAGGGACAGGGGGCGCATGGCTACACCTTC.